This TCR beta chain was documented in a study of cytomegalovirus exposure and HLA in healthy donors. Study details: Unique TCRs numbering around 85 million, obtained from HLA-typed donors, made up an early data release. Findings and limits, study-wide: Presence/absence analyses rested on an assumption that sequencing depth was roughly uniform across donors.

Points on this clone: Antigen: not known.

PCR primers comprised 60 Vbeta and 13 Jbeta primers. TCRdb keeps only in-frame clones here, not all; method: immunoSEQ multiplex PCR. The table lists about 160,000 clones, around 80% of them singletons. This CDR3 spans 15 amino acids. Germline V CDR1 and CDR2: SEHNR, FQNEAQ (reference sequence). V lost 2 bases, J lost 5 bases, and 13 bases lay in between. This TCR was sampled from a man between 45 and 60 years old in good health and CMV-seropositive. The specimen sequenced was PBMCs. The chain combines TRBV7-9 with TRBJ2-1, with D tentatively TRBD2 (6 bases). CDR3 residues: CASSLRRGGDNEQFF. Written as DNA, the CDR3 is TGTGCCAGCAGCTTACGGCGGGGCGGGGACAATGAGCAGTTCTTC.